These 13 T cell receptor beta chains share one sample of origin, sequenced in a study of T cells in Graves' hyperthyroidism and ophthalmopathy. Amplified TCR beta CDR3 regions came from RNA transcripts. In the first-round RT-PCR of the TCR CDR3, the HTBI primer set was used. TCRdb re-derived calls from the multiplex PCR reads in MiXCR, one entry per CDR3 protein. The sample lists roughly 500,000 distinct CDR3 sequences, 46% occurring once. The sequencing sample was made of peripheral blood or thyroid tissue (not recorded which). The receptors stem from an adult woman with Graves' disease, either hyperthyroidism or ophthalmopathy (not recorded which).

The chain couples TRBV2 to TRBJ2-2, with D hard to call. In germline, CDR1 is SNHLY, CDR2 FYNNEI. The CDR3 loop spans 16 amino acids. The V and J ends lost 7 bases and 8 bases respectively, with 23 bases between them. CDR3 coding DNA: TGTGCCAGCATAAGAGAGGACCGAAGAGCCAGGGGGGAGCTGTTTTTT. Translation gives CASIREDRRARGELFF.

V is TRBV11-2 and J is TRBJ1-2; tentative D call: TRBD1 (6 bases). Trimming took off 7 bases at V and 4 bases at J, with 13 bases between the two ends. CDR3 length equals 13 residues. Germline assignment: CDR1 SGHAT and CDR2 FQNNGV. The CDR3 loop is CASTEGGGYGYTF. CDR3 bases: TGTGCCAGCACCGAGGGGGGTGGCTATGGCTACACCTTC.

The chain recombines TRBV5-1 with TRBJ1-1; D is ambiguous. The length of the CDR3 is 14 residues. Germline CDR1 and CDR2: SGHRS and YFSETQ. The ends were cut back, 4 bases at V and 3 bases at J, with 13 bases in the middle. This CDR3 is CASSEGYGYTEAFF. In nucleotides, the CDR3 is TGCGCCAGCAGCGAGGGTTATGGCTACACTGAAGCTTTCTTT.

The genes are TRBV7-3 and TRBJ2-6; tentative D call: TRBD2 (5 bases). This CDR3 contains 16 residues. The ends were cut back, 4 bases at V and 2 bases at J, with 12 bases in the middle. Germline V gene lookup returns CDR1 SGHTA and CDR2 FQGTGA. CDR3 amino acids: CASSSFTGTGANVLTF. The CDR3 DNA sequence: TGTGCCAGCAGCTCTTTTACGGGAACTGGGGCCAACGTCCTGACTTTC.

In its sample, this clonotype was seen a few times. Since a much larger clone is just one base distant, this may be a read error. The chain links TRBV2 to TRBJ2-7; 7 bases are shared with TRBD2. Germline V lookup: CDR1 SNHLY, CDR2 FYNNEI. The CDR3 is 15 amino acids. Trimming cost V 6 bases and J 9 bases; bases outside gene matches: 17. DNA of the CDR3: TGTGCCAGCAGCTCCCTGGGCGGGAGTATACGCGGGCAGTACTTC. Its protein product is CASSSLGGSIRGQYF. Drawing the rest from reference TRBV2 and TRBJ2-7, the complete variable domain is EPEVTQTPSHQVTQMGQEVILRCVPISNHLYFYWYRQILGQKVEFLVSFYNNEISEKSEIFDDQFSVERPDGSNFTLKIRSTKLEDSAMYFCASSSLGGSIRGQYFGPGTRLTVT.

The chain has TRBV2 and TRBJ2-6, with D hard to call. CDR3 length: 12 residues. The V gene lost 4 bases and the J gene lost 10 bases, with 8 bases spanning the gap. Germline values: CDR1 SNHLY, CDR2 FYNNEI. The CDR3 loop reads CASSAGVNVLTF. CDR3 DNA: TGTGCCAGCAGTGCTGGGGTGAACGTCCTGACTTTC.

This chain joins TRBV28 and TRBJ1-4; D is unresolved. V shed 3 bases and J shed 0 bases, with 5 bases lying between them. CDR3 length equals 14 residues. Germline V lookup: CDR1 MDHEN, CDR2 SYDVKM. The CDR3 nucleotides are TGTGCCAGCAGTTTCCTTACAACTAATGAAAAACTGTTTTTT. Amino acids: CASSFLTTNEKLFF. Together with reference TRBV28 and TRBJ1-4, the CDR3 gives the full variable domain: DVKVTQSSRYLVKRTGEKVFLECVQDMDHENMFWYRQDPGLGLRLIYFSYDVKMKEKGDIPEGYSVSREKKERFSLILESASTNQTSMYLCASSFLTTNEKLFFGSGTQLSVL.

The chain carries TRBV24-1 and TRBJ2-5; D uncertain. CDR1 KGHDR and CDR2 SFDVKD come from the germline V gene. The CDR3 runs to 15 residues. V shed 3 bases and J shed 4 bases, with 14 bases lying between them. The CDR3 sequence: CATSDVKGLGETQYF. The DNA of the CDR3 is TGTGCCACCAGTGATGTGAAGGGTTTGGGAGAGACCCAGTACTTC.

The chain joins TRBV19 to TRBJ2-6, with TRBD1 matching over 9 bases. Germline lookup yields CDR1 LNHDA and CDR2 SQIVND (reference sequence). The CDR3 is made up of 18 amino acids. J gave up 1 base and V 5 bases, and 9 bases lay outside the gene matches. The CDR3 protein is CASSRIPGTGSGANVLTF. The CDR3, as DNA: TGTGCCAGTAGTCGGATTCCCGGGACAGGGTCTGGGGCCAACGTCCTGACTTTC.

This clonotype was observed a handful of times. J is TRBJ1-1 and V is TRBV5-1; D unclear. The CDR3 is 14 residues long. CDR1 and CDR2 from the germline V gene are SGHRS and YFSETQ. The V and J ends lost 0 bases and 4 bases respectively, with 10 bases between them. This CDR3 reads CASSLEGAATEAFF. The CDR3, as DNA: TGCGCCAGCAGCTTGGAGGGAGCAGCCACTGAAGCTTTCTTT.

J is TRBJ1-4 and V is TRBV7-6; 9 bases agree with TRBD1. The CDR3 length is 15 residues. Germline assignment: CDR1 SGHVS and CDR2 FNYEAQ. V gave up 4 bases and J gave up 2 bases; unmatched junction bases: 2. The CDR3 nucleotides read TGTGCCAGCAGCTACAGGGGGCTGACTAATGAAAAACTGTTTTTT. This gives the protein CASSYRGLTNEKLFF.

The rearrangement joins TRBV20-1 to TRBJ1-2; D perhaps matches TRBD1 (6 bases). The CDR3 extends over 16 amino acids. Germline lookup yields CDR1 DFQATT and CDR2 SNEGSKA (reference sequence). The V and J ends lost 4 bases and 6 bases respectively, with 24 bases between them. The CDR3 DNA follows: TGCAGTGCTAATAGCGGGGACACTTCCGGGGACGATGGCTACACCTTC. This translates into CSANSGDTSGDDGYTF.

Notes on this clonotype: Germline is not matched at one junction end, which may reflect a read error. This chain links TRBV7-7 with TRBJ2-7; perhaps TRBD2 as D (5 bases). The CDR3 covers 12 residues. CDR1 is SSHAT, CDR2 FNYEAQ, per germline (reference sequence). CDR3 loop: CASSRGSGEQYF. The CDR3 DNA reads as TGTGCTAGCAGCCGTGGATCGGGAGAGCAGTACTTC. The variable domain in full, completed from reference TRBV7-7 and TRBJ2-7, reads GAGVSQSPRYKVTKRGQDVTLRCDPISSHATLYWYQQALGQGPEFLTYFNYEAQPDKSGLPSDRFSAERPEGSISTLTIQRTEQRDSAMYRCASSRGSGEQYFGPGTRLTVT.